These 7 T cell receptor beta chains came from one sample sequenced in a study of tumor-infiltrating lymphocytes in primary liver carcinoma. Without any cell sorting, roughly 20-33 mg of bulk tissue yielded co-extracted RNA and DNA. TCR beta cDNA was reverse-transcribed from about 500 ng of total RNA. The reaction used a constant-region primer and ProtoScript II reverse transcriptase. Investigators got TCR beta libraries out of three nested multiplex PCR rounds, done with slightly modified ARM-PCR. The two initial PCR rounds, roughly 9 cycles each, used TRBV1-TRBV30 forward and C-beta reverse primers. TCRdb reprocessed the multiplex PCR reads with MiXCR, giving one entry per CDR3 protein. The sample yields roughly 120,000 distinct CDR3 sequences, around 60% seen once. The material sequenced was liver tumor tissue from sampling region 3. Stated subset: tumor region T3, left-lateral pole. These TCRs come from a woman between 55 and 75 years old with primary liver carcinoma and hepatitis B virus infection.

The gene calls are TRBV7-9 and TRBJ1-2; D is ambiguous. The V end lost 0 bases, the J end lost 3 bases, and 2 bases lay between the germline ends. The germline CDR1 and CDR2 sequences are SEHNR and FQNEAQ (reference sequence). This CDR3 has 12 amino acids. The CDR3 DNA is TGTGCCAGCAGCTTAGCTGACTATGGCTACACCTTC. Its translation is CASSLADYGYTF.

As concerns this clonotype: One junction end disagrees with the germline gene, perhaps due to a read error. V is TRBV4-1 and J is TRBJ1-4; D is ambiguous. The V gene's germline CDR1 is MGHRA and CDR2 YSYEKL. The CDR3 length is 15 residues. Written as DNA, the CDR3 is TGCGCCAGCAGCCAGCGGGTCAGCACTAATGAAAAACTGCTTTTT. This gives the protein CASSQRVSTNEKLLF.

Comment on this clonotype: The junction and the germline gene differ at one end; a read error may be behind it. This chain uses TRBV19 with TRBJ2-1, with a tentative D call TRBD2 (5 bases). The CDR3 extends over 14 amino acids. Germline CDR1 reads LNHDA; CDR2 reads SQIVND (reference sequence). The CDR3 nucleotides read TGTGTCAGTAGTGTGGCGGGCCAAAACAATGAGCAGTTCTTC. Its protein is CVSSVAGQNNEQFF.

The chain combines TRBV28 with TRBJ2-7; no reliable D call. V shed 8 bases and J shed 2 bases, with 10 bases lying between them. The CDR3 runs 12 residues. Germline V lookup: CDR1 MDHEN, CDR2 SYDVKM. The CDR3 coding sequence is TGTGCCAGCGGAGTCGGAACCTACGAGCAGTACTTC. It is translated as CASGVGTYEQYF.

The V gene is TRBV10-3, the J gene TRBJ2-1, with 10 bases fitting TRBD1. This CDR3 spans 14 amino acids. The J segment lost 8 bases and the V segment lost 4 bases, leaving 5 bases of the junction unmatched. Per germline, CDR1 ENHRY and CDR2 SYGVKD. The CDR3 here is CAISAGTGEDEQFF. CDR3 bases: TGTGCCATCAGTGCCGGGACAGGGGAGGATGAGCAGTTCTTC.

The chain carries TRBV11-2 and TRBJ2-1; the match to TRBD2 covers 9 bases. The germline CDR1 and CDR2 sequences are SGHAT and FQNNGV. There are 17 residues in the CDR3. Germline trimming cut 5 bases from V and 2 bases from J; bases unmatched to any gene: 10. Here the CDR3 DNA reads TGTGCCAGCAGCAGAATTAGCGGGAGTGCAGCCTACAATGAGCAGTTCTTC. It codes for CASSRISGSAAYNEQFF.

Concerning this clonotype: This could be a read error, since a much larger clone is one nucleotide away. The chain uses TRBV28 and TRBJ2-5; D might be TRBD1 (6 bases). This CDR3 comprises 11 residues. CDR1 and CDR2 (germline): MDHEN, SYDVKM. CDR3 nucleotide sequence: TGTGCCAGCAGTTGGGGGACCTACAGGGACTTC. Translating it yields CASSWGTYRDF.